Below, 3 T cell receptor beta chains from the same sample are listed, as sequenced in a study of blood T cell repertoires in COVID-19. The protocol was immunoSEQ multiplex PCR, while the TCRdb copy is restricted to in-frame clones and leaves out a portion. Of approximately 300,000 clones listed, about 89% are singletons. Sequences were obtained from PBMCs or T cells enriched from blood (not recorded which). Receptor source: a woman between 18 and 30 years old who had recovered from COVID-19.

This clone was found once. The chain is built from TRBV5-1 and TRBJ1-2, with 7 bases matching TRBD1. CDR3 length: 13 amino acids. From germline, CDR1 is SGHRS and CDR2 YFSETQ. V lost 3 bases and J lost 6; bases outside the gene matches: 5. The CDR3: CASSSQGDHGYTF. CDR3 nucleotides: TGCGCCAGCAGCTCTCAGGGGGACCATGGCTACACCTTC. The full variable domain, rest sourced from reference TRBV5-1 and TRBJ1-2, is KAGVTQTPRYLIKTRGQQVTLSCSPISGHRSVSWYQQTPGQGLQFLFEYFSETQRNKGNFPGRFSGRQFSNSRSEMNVSTLELGDSALYLCASSSQGDHGYTFGSGTRLTVV.

The CDR3 is CASSQVPGVNEKLFF. In DNA form, the CDR3 reads TGCGCCAGCAGCCAAGTCCCAGGGGTGAATGAAAAACTGTTTTTT. The chain couples TRBV4-1 to TRBJ1-4, with TRBD1 as a possible D gene (6 bases). The CDR3 totals 15 residues. The germline gives CDR1 MGHRA, CDR2 YSYEKL. V was trimmed by 1 base and J by 5 bases, leaving 11 bases between them.

V and J are TRBV4-1 and TRBJ1-1, with 9 bases identical to TRBD1. V lost 2 bases, J lost 2 bases, and 15 bases stayed unmatched. The CDR3 extends over 19 amino acids. The germline V gene encodes CDR1 MGHRA and CDR2 YSYEKL. CDR3 sequence: CASSQKDDHGQGPNTEAFF. CDR3 nucleotides: TGCGCCAGCAGCCAAAAAGACGACCACGGACAGGGGCCTAACACTGAAGCTTTCTTT.